This T cell receptor (beta chain) emerged from a study of OX40 agonist ivuxolimab in advanced cancers. Study context: Cancers in dose escalation were hepatocellular, melanoma, renal cell and head and neck. Treatment received earlier with anti-PD-1, anti-PD-L1 or anti-CTLA-4 agents was allowed, and approximately 44% had some. Study-level points and caveats: Certain nonresponders likewise exhibited a low normalized T-cell clonal expansion. The CD4+ and CD8+ T cells in the blood had expanded clonally by week 6 at 0.1 to 3.0 mg/kg.

There are 13 residues in the CDR3. Germline CDR1 SGHNT, CDR2 YYREEE (reference sequence). V lost 4 bases, J lost 2 bases, and 3 bases stayed unmatched. Clones were read by immunoSEQ multiplex PCR, and TCRdb kept only the in-frame ones, dropping some. The sample includes 65,000 to 90,000 clones, 92% of them seen just once. With respect to this clone: Antigen specificity is unknown.

The sequence was obtained from an adult with an advanced solid tumor such as melanoma, head and neck, liver or kidney cancer. The sample in question was CD4+ or CD8+ T cells sorted from blood, obtained in a trial of the OX40 agonist ivuxolimab. V is TRBV5-4 and J is TRBJ2-7, with 7 bases lining up with TRBD1. CDR3 protein: CASSRDSPYEQYF. In DNA, the CDR3 is TGTGCCAGCAGCCGGGACAGCCCCTACGAGCAGTACTTC.